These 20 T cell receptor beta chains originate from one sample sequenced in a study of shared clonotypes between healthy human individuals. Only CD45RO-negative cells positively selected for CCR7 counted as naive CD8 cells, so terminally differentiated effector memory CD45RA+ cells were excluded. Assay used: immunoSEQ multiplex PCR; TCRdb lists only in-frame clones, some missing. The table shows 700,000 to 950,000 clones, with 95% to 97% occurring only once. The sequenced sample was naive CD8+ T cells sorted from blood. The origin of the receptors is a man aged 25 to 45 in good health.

The CDR3 loop is CASSESSGGGSYEQYF. In DNA form, the CDR3 reads TGCGCCAGCAGTGAGTCTTCCGGGGGGGGATCCTACGAGCAGTACTTC. V usage is TRBV10-1 and J usage is TRBJ2-7; 8 positions agree with TRBD2. From germline, CDR1 is WNHNN and CDR2 SYGVQD (reference sequence). The CDR3 sequence is 16 residues long. With V trimmed by 0 bases and J by 1 base, 5 bases remained unmatched.

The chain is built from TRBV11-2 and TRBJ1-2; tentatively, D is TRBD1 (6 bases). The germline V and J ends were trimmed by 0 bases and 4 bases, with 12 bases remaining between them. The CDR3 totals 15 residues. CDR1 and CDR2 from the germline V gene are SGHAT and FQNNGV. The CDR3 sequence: CASSLDGGPAYGYTF. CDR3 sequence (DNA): TGTGCCAGCAGCTTAGATGGGGGGCCGGCCTATGGCTACACCTTC. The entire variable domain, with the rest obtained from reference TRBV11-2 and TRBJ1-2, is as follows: EAGVAQSPRYKIIEKRQSVAFWCNPISGHATLYWYQQILGQGPKLLIQFQNNGVVDDSQLPKDRFSAERLKGVDSTLKIQPAKLEDSAVYLCASSLDGGPAYGYTFGSGTRLTVV.

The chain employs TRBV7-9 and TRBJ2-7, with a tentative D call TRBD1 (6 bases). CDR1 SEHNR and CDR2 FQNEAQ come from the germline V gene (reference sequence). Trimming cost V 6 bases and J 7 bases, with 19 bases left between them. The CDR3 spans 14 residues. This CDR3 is CASSSSRGVREQYF. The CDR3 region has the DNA TGTGCCAGCAGTTCGAGCAGGGGAGTCCGTGAGCAGTACTTC.

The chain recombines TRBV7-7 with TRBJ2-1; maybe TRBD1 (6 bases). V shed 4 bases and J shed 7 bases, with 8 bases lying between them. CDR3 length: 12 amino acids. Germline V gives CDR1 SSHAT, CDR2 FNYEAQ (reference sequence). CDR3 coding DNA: TGTGCCAGCAGCTCCACAGGGAATGAGCAGTTCTTC. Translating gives CASSSTGNEQFF.

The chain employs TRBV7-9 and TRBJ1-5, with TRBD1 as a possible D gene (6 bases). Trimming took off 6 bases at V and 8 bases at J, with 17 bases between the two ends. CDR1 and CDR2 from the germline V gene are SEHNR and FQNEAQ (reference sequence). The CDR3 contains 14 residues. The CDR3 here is CASSLGGEGEPQHF. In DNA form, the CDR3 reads TGTGCCAGCAGTCTAGGGGGGGAAGGTGAGCCCCAGCATTTT.

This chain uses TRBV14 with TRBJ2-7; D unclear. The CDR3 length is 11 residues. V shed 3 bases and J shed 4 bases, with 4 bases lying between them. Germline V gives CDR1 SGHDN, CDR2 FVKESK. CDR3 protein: CASSQEYEQYF. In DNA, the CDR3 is TGTGCCAGCAGCCAGGAGTACGAGCAGTACTTC.

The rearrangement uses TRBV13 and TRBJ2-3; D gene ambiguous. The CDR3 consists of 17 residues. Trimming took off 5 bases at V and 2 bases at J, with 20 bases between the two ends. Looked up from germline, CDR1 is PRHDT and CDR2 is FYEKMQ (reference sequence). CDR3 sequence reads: CASSPRLKSLSTDTQYF. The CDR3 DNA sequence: TGTGCCAGCAGCCCCAGATTGAAGTCCCTCTCCACAGATACGCAGTATTTT.

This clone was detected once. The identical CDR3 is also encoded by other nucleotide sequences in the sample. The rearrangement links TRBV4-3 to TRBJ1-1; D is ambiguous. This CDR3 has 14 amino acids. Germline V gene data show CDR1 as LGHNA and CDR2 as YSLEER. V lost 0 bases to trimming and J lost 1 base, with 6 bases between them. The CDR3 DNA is TGCGCCAGCAGCCAAGACGGCGGGAACACTGAAGCTTTCTTT. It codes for CASSQDGGNTEAFF.

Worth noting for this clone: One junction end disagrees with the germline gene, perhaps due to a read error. CDR3 nucleotide sequence: TGTGCCAGCAGCTTATCGGAGGAGGGAGGCTTGACAGGGTTGATCTTC. It encodes CASSLSEEGGLTGLIF. This sequence joins TRBV7-9 and TRBJ2-1, with a possible D match to TRBD1 (7 bases). Germline V gives CDR1 SEHNR, CDR2 FQNEAQ (reference sequence). CDR3 length: 16 residues.

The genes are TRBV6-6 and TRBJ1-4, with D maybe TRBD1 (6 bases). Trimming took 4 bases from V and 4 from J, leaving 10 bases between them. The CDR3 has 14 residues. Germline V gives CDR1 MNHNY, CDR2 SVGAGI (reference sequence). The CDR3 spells CASSLEGGNEKLFF. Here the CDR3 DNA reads TGTGCCAGCAGTTTGGAGGGGGGTAATGAAAAACTGTTTTTT.

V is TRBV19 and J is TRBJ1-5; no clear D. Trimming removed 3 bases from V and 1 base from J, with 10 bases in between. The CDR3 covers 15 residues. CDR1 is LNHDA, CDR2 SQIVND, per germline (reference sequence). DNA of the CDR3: TGTGCCAGTAGTATTCGTGGGTCCAGCAATCAGCCCCAGCATTTT. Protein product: CASSIRGSSNQPQHF.

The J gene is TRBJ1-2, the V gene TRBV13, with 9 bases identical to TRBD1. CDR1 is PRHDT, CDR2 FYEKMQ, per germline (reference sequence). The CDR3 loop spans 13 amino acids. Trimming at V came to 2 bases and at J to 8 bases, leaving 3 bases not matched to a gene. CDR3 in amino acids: CASSLRTGVGYTF. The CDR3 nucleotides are TGTGCCAGCAGCTTAAGGACAGGGGTCGGCTACACCTTC.

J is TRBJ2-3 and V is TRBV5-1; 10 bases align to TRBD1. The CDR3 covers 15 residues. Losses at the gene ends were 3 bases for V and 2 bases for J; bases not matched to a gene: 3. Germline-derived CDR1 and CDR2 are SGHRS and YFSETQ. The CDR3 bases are TGCGCCAGCAGCTGGGGGACAGGGGACACAGATACGCAGTATTTT. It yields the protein CASSWGTGDTDTQYF.

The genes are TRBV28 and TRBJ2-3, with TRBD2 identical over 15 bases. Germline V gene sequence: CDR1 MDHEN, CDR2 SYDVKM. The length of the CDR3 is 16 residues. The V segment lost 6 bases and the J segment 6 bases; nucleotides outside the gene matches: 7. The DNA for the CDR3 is TGTGCCAGCAGCGACCCTGGACTAGCGGGAGGGGATACGCAGTATTTT. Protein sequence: CASSDPGLAGGDTQYF. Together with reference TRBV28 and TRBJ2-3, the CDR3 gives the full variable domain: DVKVTQSSRYLVKRTGEKVFLECVQDMDHENMFWYRQDPGLGLRLIYFSYDVKMKEKGDIPEGYSVSREKKERFSLILESASTNQTSMYLCASSDPGLAGGDTQYFGPGTRLTVL.

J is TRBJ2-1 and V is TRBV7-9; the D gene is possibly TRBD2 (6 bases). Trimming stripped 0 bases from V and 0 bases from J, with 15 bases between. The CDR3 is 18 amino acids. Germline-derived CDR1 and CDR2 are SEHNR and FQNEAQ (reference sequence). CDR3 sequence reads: CASSLAGSSASSYNEQFF. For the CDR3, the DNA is TGTGCCAGCAGCTTAGCGGGTTCTAGCGCGAGCTCCTACAATGAGCAGTTCTTC.

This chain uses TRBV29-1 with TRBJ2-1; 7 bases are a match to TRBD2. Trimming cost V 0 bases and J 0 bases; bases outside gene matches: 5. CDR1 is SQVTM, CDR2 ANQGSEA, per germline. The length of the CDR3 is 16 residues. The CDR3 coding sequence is TGCAGCGTTGAAGATCACGGGAGGAGCTCCTACAATGAGCAGTTCTTC. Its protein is CSVEDHGRSSYNEQFF.

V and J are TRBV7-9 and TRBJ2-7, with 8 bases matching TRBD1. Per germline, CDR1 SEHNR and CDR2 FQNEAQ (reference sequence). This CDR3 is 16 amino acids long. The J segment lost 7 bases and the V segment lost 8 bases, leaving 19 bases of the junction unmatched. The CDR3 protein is CASEETLRQGAGEQYF. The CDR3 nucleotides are TGTGCCAGCGAGGAAACTCTACGGCAGGGGGCAGGGGAGCAGTACTTC.

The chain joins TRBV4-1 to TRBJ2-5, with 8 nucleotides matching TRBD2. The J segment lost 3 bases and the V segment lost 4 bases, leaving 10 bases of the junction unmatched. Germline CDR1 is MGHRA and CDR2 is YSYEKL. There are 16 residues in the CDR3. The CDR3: CASSPRLQLAEETQYF. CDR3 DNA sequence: TGCGCCAGCAGCCCCAGGCTACAACTAGCGGAAGAGACCCAGTACTTC.

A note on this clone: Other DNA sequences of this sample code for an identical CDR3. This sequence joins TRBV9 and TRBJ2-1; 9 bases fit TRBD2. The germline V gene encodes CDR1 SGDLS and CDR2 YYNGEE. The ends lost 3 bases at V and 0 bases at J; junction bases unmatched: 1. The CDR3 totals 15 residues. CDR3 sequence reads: CASSASGTSYNEQFF. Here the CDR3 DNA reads TGTGCCAGCAGCGCTAGCGGGACCTCCTACAATGAGCAGTTCTTC.

The CDR3 reads CASSPDSTFEAFF. CDR3 nucleotide sequence: TGTGCCAGCAGCCCCGACAGTACGTTTGAAGCTTTCTTT. This chain connects TRBV7-9 to TRBJ1-1; weak D call: TRBD1 (5 bases). Germline CDR1 is SEHNR and CDR2 is FQNEAQ (reference sequence). CDR3 size: 13 residues. Trimming removed 5 bases at V and 7 bases at J, with 14 bases between.